The text below deals with one T cell receptor beta chain. Here immunoSEQ multiplex PCR was the method, and the copy in TCRdb shows in-frame clones only, minus some. The table records fewer than 350,000 clones, 85% of them present only once. The source of the sample is a study of blood T cell repertoires in COVID-19. Study-level information: Sources were T cells, B-cell-depleted T cells, or PBMCs; the material itself was cDNA or gDNA.

Enrolled through a virtual design, the participants were between 18 and 89 years of age and came from 24 US areas. Exposed participants came across a COVID-19 case within 2 weeks before study entry. Germline V gives CDR1 SGHRS, CDR2 YFSETQ. V lost 3 bases, J lost 4 bases, and 29 bases lay in between. CDR3 size: 19 residues. Sequenced: PBMCs or T cells enriched from blood (not recorded which). The sequence came from a woman in her twenties or thirties who had been exposed to COVID-19. The chain combines TRBV5-1 with TRBJ2-7; perhaps TRBD2 as D (6 bases). CDR3 sequence: CASSWGDFKGSRGGYEQYF. CDR3 nucleotide sequence: TGCGCCAGCAGCTGGGGGGACTTCAAAGGATCCAGAGGAGGATACGAGCAGTACTTC.